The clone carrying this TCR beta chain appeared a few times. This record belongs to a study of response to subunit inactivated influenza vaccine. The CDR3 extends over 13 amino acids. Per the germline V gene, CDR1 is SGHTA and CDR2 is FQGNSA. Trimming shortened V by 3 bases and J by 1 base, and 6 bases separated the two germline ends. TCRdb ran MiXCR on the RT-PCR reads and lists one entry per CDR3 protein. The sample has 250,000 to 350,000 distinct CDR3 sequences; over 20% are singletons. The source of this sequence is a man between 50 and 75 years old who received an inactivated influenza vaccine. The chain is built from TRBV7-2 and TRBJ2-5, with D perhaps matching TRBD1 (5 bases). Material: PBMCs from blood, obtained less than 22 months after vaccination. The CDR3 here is CASSFQGQETQYF. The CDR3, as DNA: TGTGCCAGCAGCTTCCAGGGCCAAGAGACCCAGTACTTC.